The next 21 T cell receptor beta chains were all read from a single sample in a study of blood T cell repertoires in COVID-19. TCRdb's copy holds only in-frame clones and misses some; the assay was immunoSEQ multiplex PCR. The repertoire holds just under 350,000 clones, with over 70% as singletons. The sequenced sample was peripheral blood. Receptor source: a woman aged 50 to 65 with COVID-19, enrolled during active disease.

The chain recombines TRBV5-1 with TRBJ1-2; TRBD1 might be the D (5 bases). The CDR3 runs 13 residues. Trimming stripped 0 bases from V and 6 bases from J, with 9 bases between. The germline V gene encodes CDR1 SGHRS and CDR2 YFSETQ. CDR3 DNA: TGCGCCAGCAGCTTGGCCGCGGGGGATGGCTACACCTTC. This encodes CASSLAAGDGYTF.

This clone turned up a few times. This rearrangement joins TRBV11-1 to TRBJ1-5; D unclear. V was cut by 2 bases and J by 2 bases, with 10 bases left in between. The CDR3 runs to 15 residues. CDR1 is SGHAT and CDR2 is FQDESV in the germline V gene (reference sequence). The DNA for the CDR3 is TGTGCCAGCAGCTTACCCTTCGGAGGCAATCAGCCCCAGCATTTT. It encodes CASSLPFGGNQPQHF.

The CDR3 sequence is CASSSGTSGWTDTQYF. As DNA, the CDR3 is TGTGCCAGCAGCTCCGGGACTAGCGGGTGGACAGATACGCAGTATTTT. The gene calls are TRBV7-9 and TRBJ2-3; 12 bases fit TRBD2. This CDR3 has 16 residues. With V trimmed by 4 bases and J by 3 bases, 5 bases remained unmatched. Germline V gives CDR1 SEHNR, CDR2 FQNEAQ (reference sequence).

This rearrangement joins TRBV5-1 to TRBJ2-1, with D possibly matching TRBD2 (6 bases). V was shortened by 5 bases and J by 10 bases, with 13 bases between the two germline ends. This CDR3 spans 12 amino acids. Germline loops: CDR1 SGHRS, CDR2 YFSETQ. The CDR3: CASSEWDFEQFF. The CDR3 DNA follows: TGCGCCAGCAGTGAATGGGACTTCGAGCAGTTCTTC. Based on the CDR3 plus reference TRBV5-1 and TRBJ2-1, the full variable domain is KAGVTQTPRYLIKTRGQQVTLSCSPISGHRSVSWYQQTPGQGLQFLFEYFSETQRNKGNFPGRFSGRQFSNSRSEMNVSTLELGDSALYLCASSEWDFEQFFGPGTRLTVL.

The chain joins TRBV19 to TRBJ2-1; the match to TRBD2 covers 12 bases. Trimming took 5 bases from V and 9 from J; bases not matched to a gene: 8. The CDR3 is 15 residues long. The germline gives CDR1 LNHDA, CDR2 SQIVND (reference sequence). Written as DNA, the CDR3 is TGTGCCAGTAGTTCCGGCGGACTAGCGGGAAGTGAGCAGTTCTTC. It codes for CASSSGGLAGSEQFF.

The J gene is TRBJ2-7, the V gene TRBV25-1, with 11 bases that match TRBD2. Germline CDR1 reads MGHDK; CDR2 reads SYGVNS. V shed 1 base and J 5 bases; nucleotides not matched to a gene: 13. The CDR3 runs to 18 residues. The CDR3 loop reads CASSEWDSGRARPHEQYF. The CDR3 bases are TGTGCCAGCAGTGAATGGGATAGCGGGAGGGCCCGTCCCCACGAGCAGTACTTC.

This chain connects TRBV7-9 to TRBJ2-1; 9 bases map to TRBD2. CDR3 length equals 15 residues. Germline CDR1 SEHNR, CDR2 FQNEAQ (reference sequence). V was pared by 1 base and J by 5 bases, with 3 bases of the junction left unmatched. CDR3 protein: CASSLEGLAHNEQFF. The CDR3, as DNA: TGTGCCAGCAGCTTAGAGGGACTAGCCCACAATGAGCAGTTCTTC.

V gene TRBV30 combines with J gene TRBJ1-5; possible D gene TRBD1, 6 bases. CDR1 and CDR2 from the germline V gene are GTSNPN and SVGIG (reference sequence). The CDR3 runs to 17 residues. The V and J ends lost 1 base and 0 bases respectively, with 16 bases between them. CDR3 residues: CAWSDGGWYYSNQPQHF. The CDR3 nucleotides read TGTGCCTGGAGTGATGGGGGCTGGTATTATAGCAATCAGCCCCAGCATTTT.

The rearrangement joins TRBV11-2 to TRBJ1-3; 7 bases map to TRBD1. The CDR3 consists of 16 residues. In germline, CDR1 is SGHAT, CDR2 FQNNGV. V dropped 5 bases and J dropped 2; count of bases not matched to a gene: 9. CDR3 loop: CASSPNPGTAGNTIYF. For the CDR3, the DNA is TGTGCCAGCAGCCCAAACCCCGGGACAGCTGGAAACACCATATATTTT.

The chain recombines TRBV18 with TRBJ2-7, with TRBD2 matching over 8 bases. Losses at the gene ends were 2 bases for V and 4 bases for J; bases not matched to a gene: 7. The germline CDR1 and CDR2 sequences are KGHSH and LQKENI. CDR3 length: 15 amino acids. CDR3 bases: TGTGCCAGCTCACCATTGGGACTAGGGACTTACGAGCAGTACTTC. Translating gives CASSPLGLGTYEQYF.

This sequence joins TRBV24-1 and TRBJ1-5; D unclear. CDR3 length equals 15 residues. Per the germline V gene, CDR1 is KGHDR and CDR2 is SFDVKD. V was shortened by 1 base and J by 6 bases, with 12 bases between the two germline ends. The CDR3 coding sequence is TGTGCCACCAGTGATTTTCCCCATTCGGGTCAGCCCCAGCATTTT. It is translated as CATSDFPHSGQPQHF.

The genes are TRBV6-1 and TRBJ1-1; D is unresolved. This CDR3 contains 14 residues. The V end was cut by 0 bases, the J end by 5 bases, with 10 bases between. The V gene's germline CDR1 is MNHNS and CDR2 SASEGT. The CDR3 coding sequence is TGTGCCAGCAGTGAAGCTTCCGGGTGGACTGAAGCTTTCTTT. It codes for CASSEASGWTEAFF.

The gene calls are TRBV5-4 and TRBJ1-1; TRBD1 is a possible D gene (6 bases). CDR1 is SGHNT, CDR2 YYREEE, per germline (reference sequence). V lost 1 base and J lost 4, with 14 bases in between. The CDR3 sequence is 15 residues long. CDR3 residues: CASSLFQGSVTEAFF. The DNA for the CDR3 is TGTGCCAGCAGCTTGTTCCAGGGGAGTGTCACTGAAGCTTTCTTT.

About this clone itself: Other DNA sequences in the sample encode the same CDR3. The chain carries TRBV19 and TRBJ2-7; D possibly corresponds to TRBD2 (5 bases). Trimming left V 2 bases short and J 0 bases short, with 11 bases between. CDR3 size: 15 residues. Germline CDR1 and CDR2: LNHDA and SQIVND (reference sequence). DNA for the CDR3: TGTGCCAGTAGTATACGGACGGGGAGCTCCTACGAGCAGTACTTC. Protein: CASSIRTGSSYEQYF. The full variable domain, in which reference TRBV19 and TRBJ2-7 provide the parts outside the CDR3, is DGGITQSPKYLFRKEGQNVTLSCEQNLNHDAMYWYRQDPGQGLRLIYYSQIVNDFQKGDIAEGYSVSREKKESFPLTVTSAQKNPTAFYLCASSIRTGSSYEQYFGPGTRLTVT.

The CDR3 loop reads CAWSLGTDTQYF. CDR3 nucleotide sequence: TGTGCCTGGAGCTTAGGCACAGATACGCAGTATTTT. The J gene is TRBJ2-3, the V gene TRBV30; D is uncertain. V lost 3 bases and J 1 base, leaving 5 bases between the germline ends. Per germline, CDR1 GTSNPN and CDR2 SVGIG (reference sequence). The CDR3 length is 12 residues.

The chain is built from TRBV5-4 and TRBJ1-1, with D perhaps TRBD1 (6 bases). CDR1 and CDR2 (germline): SGHNT, YYREEE (reference sequence). V was trimmed by 1 base and J by 5 bases, leaving 18 bases between them. The CDR3 totals 16 residues. The CDR3, as DNA: TGTGCCAGCAGCTTGCGATTCCGGGGGGCCCGGACTGAAGCTTTCTTT. This codes for CASSLRFRGARTEAFF.

V and J are TRBV25-1 and TRBJ2-5; 9 bases map to TRBD1. The V and J ends lost 6 bases and 5 bases, in that order; junction bases with no gene match: 10. Germline V gives CDR1 MGHDK, CDR2 SYGVNS. This CDR3 spans 15 amino acids. The CDR3 DNA reads TGTGCCAGCAGGCACCGGGACAGGGCTTTGGAGACCCAGTACTTC. Protein: CASRHRDRALETQYF.

This clone was counted a few times. The rearrangement uses TRBV4-2 and TRBJ1-1; D may be TRBD1 (6 bases). The V gene lost 1 base and the J gene lost 5 bases, with 14 bases spanning the gap. Germline V lookup: CDR1 LGHNA, CDR2 YNFKEQ. CDR3 length: 15 residues. This chain's CDR3 is CASSQGEGGKTEAFF. For the CDR3, the DNA is TGTGCCAGCAGCCAAGGAGAAGGGGGAAAAACTGAAGCTTTCTTT.

This CDR3 reads CASITGGTAGELFF. The CDR3 DNA sequence: TGTGCCAGCATTACAGGGGGGACTGCCGGGGAGCTGTTTTTT. The rearrangement uses TRBV6-5 and TRBJ2-2; 8 nucleotides match TRBD1. V lost 7 bases to trimming and J lost 6 bases; unmatched junction nucleotides: 7. The CDR3 sequence is 14 residues long. Per germline, CDR1 MNHEY and CDR2 SVGAGI.

This chain connects TRBV7-3 to TRBJ2-1; D not certain. This CDR3 has 15 residues. V dropped 0 bases and J dropped 3 bases, with 9 bases sitting between them. Germline-derived CDR1 and CDR2 are SGHTA and FQGTGA. For the CDR3, the DNA is TGTGCCAGCAGCTTAACCCAAGGCGGCTACAATGAGCAGTTCTTC. Translating gives CASSLTQGGYNEQFF.

The rearrangement joins TRBV6-5 to TRBJ2-2; TRBD2 agrees at 8 bases. Germline V CDR1 and CDR2: MNHEY, SVGAGI. CDR3 size: 15 residues. The V gene end was trimmed by 6 bases and the J gene end by 4 bases; junction bases not matched to a gene: 7. The CDR3 nucleotides are TGTGCCAGCAGGGCGCGACTAGCGTCCACCGGGGAGCTGTTTTTT. Translated: CASRARLASTGELFF.